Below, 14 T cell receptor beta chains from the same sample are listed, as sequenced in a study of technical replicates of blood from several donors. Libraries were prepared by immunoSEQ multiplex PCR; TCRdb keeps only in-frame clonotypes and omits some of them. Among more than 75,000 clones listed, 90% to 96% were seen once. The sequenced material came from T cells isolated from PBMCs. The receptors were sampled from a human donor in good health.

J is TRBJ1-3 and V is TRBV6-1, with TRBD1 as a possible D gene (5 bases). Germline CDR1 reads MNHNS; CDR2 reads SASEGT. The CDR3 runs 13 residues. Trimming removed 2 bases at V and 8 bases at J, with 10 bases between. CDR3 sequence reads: CASSELQVYTIYF. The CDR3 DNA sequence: TGTGCCAGCAGTGAACTACAGGTATACACCATATATTTT.

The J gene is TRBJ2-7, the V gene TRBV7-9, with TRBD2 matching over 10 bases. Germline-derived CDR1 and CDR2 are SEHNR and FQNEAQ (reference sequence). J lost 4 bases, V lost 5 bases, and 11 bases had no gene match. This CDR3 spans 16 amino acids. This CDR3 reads CASSPPRSSGSYEQYF. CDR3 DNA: TGTGCCAGCAGCCCCCCCCGGTCTAGCGGGAGTTACGAGCAGTACTTC.

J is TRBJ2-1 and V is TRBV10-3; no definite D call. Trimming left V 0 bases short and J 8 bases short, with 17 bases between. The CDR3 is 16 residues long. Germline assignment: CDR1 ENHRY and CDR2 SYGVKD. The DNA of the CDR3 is TGTGCCATCAGTGAGTCCTTTAGCCCCCGATGGGATGAGCAGTTCTTC. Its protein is CAISESFSPRWDEQFF.

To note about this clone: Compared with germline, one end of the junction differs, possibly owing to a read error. The CDR3 reads CASSLGRQGTYNEQFF. For the CDR3, the DNA is TGTGCCAGCAGTTTGGGGCGACAGGGGACCTACAATGAGCAGTTCTTC. The gene calls are TRBV5-4 and TRBJ2-1, with 8 bases aligning to TRBD1. The CDR3 totals 16 residues. Germline V lookup: CDR1 SGHNT, CDR2 YYREEE (reference sequence).

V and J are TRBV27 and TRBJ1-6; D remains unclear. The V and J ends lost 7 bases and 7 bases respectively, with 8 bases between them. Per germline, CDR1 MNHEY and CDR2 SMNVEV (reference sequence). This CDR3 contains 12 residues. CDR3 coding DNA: TGTGCCAGCACCTCGGTGAATTCACCCCTCCACTTT. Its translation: CASTSVNSPLHF.

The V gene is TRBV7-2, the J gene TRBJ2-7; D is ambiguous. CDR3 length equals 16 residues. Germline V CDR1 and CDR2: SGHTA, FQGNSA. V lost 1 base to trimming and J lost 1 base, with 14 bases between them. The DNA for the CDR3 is TGTGCCAGCAGCTTAGATGAGCTATCCGCTTCCTACGAGCAGTACTTC. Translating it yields CASSLDELSASYEQYF.

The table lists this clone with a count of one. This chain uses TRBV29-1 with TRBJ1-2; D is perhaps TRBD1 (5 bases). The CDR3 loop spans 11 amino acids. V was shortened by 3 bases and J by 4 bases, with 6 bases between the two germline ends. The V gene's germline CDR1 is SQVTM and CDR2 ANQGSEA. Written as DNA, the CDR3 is TGCAGCGTTGACACAGGCTATGGCTACACCTTC. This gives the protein CSVDTGYGYTF.

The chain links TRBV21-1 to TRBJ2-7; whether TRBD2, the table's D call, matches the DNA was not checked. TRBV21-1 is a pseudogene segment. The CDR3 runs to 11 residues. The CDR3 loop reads CASNFKYEQYF. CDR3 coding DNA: TGTGCCAGCAATTTTAAATACGAGCAGTACTTC.

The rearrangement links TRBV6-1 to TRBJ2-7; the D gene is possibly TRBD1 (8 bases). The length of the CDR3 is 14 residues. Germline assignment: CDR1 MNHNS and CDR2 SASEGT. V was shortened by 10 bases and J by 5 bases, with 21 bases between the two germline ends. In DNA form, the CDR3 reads TGTGCCACCCAACTACAGGGGGGGATCCACGAGCAGTACTTC. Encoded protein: CATQLQGGIHEQYF.

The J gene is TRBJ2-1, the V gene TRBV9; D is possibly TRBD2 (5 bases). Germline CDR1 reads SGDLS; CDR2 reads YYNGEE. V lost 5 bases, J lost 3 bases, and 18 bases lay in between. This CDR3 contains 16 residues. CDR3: CASSIFLGLFYNEQFF. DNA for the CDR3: TGTGCCAGCAGTATTTTTCTAGGACTTTTCTACAATGAGCAGTTCTTC.

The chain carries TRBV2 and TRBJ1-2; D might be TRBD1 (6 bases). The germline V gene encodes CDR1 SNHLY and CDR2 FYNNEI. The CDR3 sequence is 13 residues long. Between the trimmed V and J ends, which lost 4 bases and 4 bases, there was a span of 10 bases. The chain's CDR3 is CASSVRQVYGYTF. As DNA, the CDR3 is TGTGCCAGCAGTGTTCGACAGGTCTATGGCTACACCTTC. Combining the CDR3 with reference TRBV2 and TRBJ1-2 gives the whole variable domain EPEVTQTPSHQVTQMGQEVILRCVPISNHLYFYWYRQILGQKVEFLVSFYNNEISEKSEIFDDQFSVERPDGSNFTLKIRSTKLEDSAMYFCASSVRQVYGYTFGSGTRLTVV.

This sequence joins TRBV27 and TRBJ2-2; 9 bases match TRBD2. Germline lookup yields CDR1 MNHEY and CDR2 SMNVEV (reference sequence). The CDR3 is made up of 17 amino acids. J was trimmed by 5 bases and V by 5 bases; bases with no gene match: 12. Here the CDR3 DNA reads TGTGCCAGCAGTGCAACCCTTAGCGGGAGCGGGACCGGGGAGCTGTTTTTT. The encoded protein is CASSATLSGSGTGELFF.

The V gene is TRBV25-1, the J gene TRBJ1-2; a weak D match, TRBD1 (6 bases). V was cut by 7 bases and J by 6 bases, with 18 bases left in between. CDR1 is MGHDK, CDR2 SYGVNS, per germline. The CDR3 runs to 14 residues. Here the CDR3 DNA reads TGTGCCAGCACAGCCACGGGGGGGCGCAATGGCTACACCTTC. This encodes CASTATGGRNGYTF.

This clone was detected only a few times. CDR3 in amino acids: CASSLDSPNQPQHF. For the CDR3, the DNA is TGTGCCAGCAGCTTAGACAGTCCTAATCAGCCCCAGCATTTT. This sequence joins TRBV7-9 and TRBJ1-5; D is ambiguous. Germline lookup yields CDR1 SEHNR and CDR2 FQNEAQ (reference sequence). This CDR3 spans 14 amino acids. Trimming took 1 base from V and 4 from J, leaving 8 bases between them.